This T cell receptor beta chain is drawn from a study of regulatory T cells in long-lasting Graves disease. Overall study findings and caveats: Preferential use of TRBV28, TRBJ1-2 and TRBJ2-5 was seen in persistent disease. With a small sample size, accuracy may have been reduced.

The time point: newly diagnosed GD, antithyroid drugs for less than 3 months. Isolated PBMC RNA provided the starting material for the TCR library. This clonotype was picked up many times. Its target is not known. Building the TCR beta libraries relied on iRepertoire HTBI primers, and CDR3 regions underwent Arm-PCR. MiXCR, run by TCRdb on the multiplex PCR reads, gives a single entry per CDR3 protein. The sample lists about 610,000 distinct CDR3 sequences; about 15% were seen once. V was shortened by 4 bases and J by 3 bases, with 19 bases between the two germline ends. This CDR3 contains 16 residues. From germline, CDR1 is SQVTM and CDR2 ANQGSEA. These data were also filed under a second study, of T cells in Graves' hyperthyroidism and ophthalmopathy.

This sequence originates from a man aged 18 to 35 with Graves disease. Sequences were derived from peripheral blood mononuclear cells (PBMCs), sampled at new diagnosis, from a patient treated with antithyroid drugs. The chain employs TRBV29-1 and TRBJ2-1; perhaps D is TRBD1 or TRBD2 (5 bases each). CDR3 bases: TGCAGCGTTGTCATCCTCTCCGGGACCGTCTACAATGAGCAGTTCTTC. As protein: CSVVILSGTVYNEQFF.